The 26 T cell receptor beta chains below were found in one sample sequenced in a study of T cells in Graves' hyperthyroidism and ophthalmopathy. Amplified regions were TCR beta CDR3 sequences from RNA transcripts. In the first-round RT-PCR of the TCR CDR3, the HTBI primer set was used. TCRdb re-derived calls from the multiplex PCR reads in MiXCR, one entry per CDR3 protein. The sample consists of about 360,000 distinct CDR3 sequences, around 14% of them appearing once. The source material was blood. These receptors originate from a woman aged 18-29 years with Graves' hyperthyroidism that later progressed to Graves' ophthalmopathy.

This clonotype was observed at least ten times. This rearrangement joins TRBV28 to TRBJ1-4; D gene unclear. Trimming removed 4 bases at V and 10 bases at J, with 7 bases between. The CDR3 sequence is 11 residues long. The germline gives CDR1 MDHEN, CDR2 SYDVKM. As DNA, the CDR3 is TGTGCCAGCAGTTCGGCGACAAAACTGTTTTTT. This encodes CASSSATKLFF.

This chain joins TRBV28 and TRBJ1-1; 9 bases agree with TRBD1. V shed 6 bases and J 4 bases; nucleotides not matched to a gene: 9. The CDR3 is 15 residues long. Germline CDR1 and CDR2: MDHEN and SYDVKM. This CDR3 is CASSRDRAGSTEAFF. The CDR3 bases are TGTGCCAGCAGCCGGGACAGGGCGGGGAGCACTGAAGCTTTCTTT.

This chain links TRBV7-8 with TRBJ2-7; D is possibly TRBD2 (6 bases). V was shortened by 6 bases and J by 1 base, with 10 bases between the two germline ends. Germline CDR1 is SGHVS and CDR2 is FQNEAQ. CDR3 size: 13 residues. CDR3 in DNA: TGTGCCAGCAGGCGGGACTCTTCCTACGAGCAGTACTTC. Translation: CASRRDSSYEQYF.

V gene TRBV28 combines with J gene TRBJ1-5, with 7 bases matching TRBD1. This CDR3 contains 17 residues. Per germline, CDR1 MDHEN and CDR2 SYDVKM. V lost 3 bases, J lost 2 bases, and 10 bases stayed unmatched. In DNA form, the CDR3 reads TGTGCCAGCAGTTTGGTGACAGGGTCCATTGGCAATCAGCCCCAGCATTTT. Amino acid sequence: CASSLVTGSIGNQPQHF.

Only a few counts were recorded for this clonotype. This could be a read error, since a much larger clone is one nucleotide away. The gene calls are TRBV28 and TRBJ2-1; TRBD1 agrees at 9 bases. The V gene's germline CDR1 is MDHEN and CDR2 SYDVKM. The J segment lost 5 bases and the V segment lost 3 bases, leaving 8 bases of the junction unmatched. This CDR3 has 16 amino acids. In DNA, the CDR3 is TGTGCCAGCAGTTTTGGGGGGACAGGGAGGGACAATGAGCAGTTCTTC. Its protein product is CASSFGGTGRDNEQFF.

This clonotype was seen a handful of times. This rearrangement joins TRBV19 to TRBJ1-1; no clear D gene. Trimming left V 6 bases short and J 0 bases short, with 8 bases between. The CDR3 spans 13 residues. The V gene's germline CDR1 is LNHDA and CDR2 SQIVND (reference sequence). The DNA for the CDR3 is TGTGCCAGTAGGCGGACTCTGAACACTGAAGCTTTCTTT. Translation gives CASRRTLNTEAFF.

This clonotype was picked up many times. The chain carries TRBV13 and TRBJ2-7; D may be TRBD1 (6 bases). The V and J ends lost 5 bases and 4 bases respectively, with 15 bases between them. CDR3 size: 14 residues. Per the germline V gene, CDR1 is PRHDT and CDR2 is FYEKMQ (reference sequence). As DNA, the CDR3 is TGTGCCAGCAGCCCCCGACAGGACCCATACGAGCAGTACTTC. Translated, it gives CASSPRQDPYEQYF.

J is TRBJ2-3 and V is TRBV5-8; perhaps TRBD2 as D (5 bases). The CDR3 is 17 residues long. Germline loops: CDR1 SGHTS, CDR2 YDEGEE. V was trimmed by 4 bases and J by 0 bases, leaving 18 bases between them. As DNA, the CDR3 is TGTGCCAGCAGCCCAGGCGATGGGTTAGCGAGCACAGATACGCAGTATTTT. Amino acids: CASSPGDGLASTDTQYF.

The chain is built from TRBV7-9 and TRBJ2-1, with no clear D. Looked up from germline, CDR1 is SEHNR and CDR2 is FQNEAQ (reference sequence). This CDR3 is 18 amino acids long. The V end was cut by 5 bases, the J end by 0 bases, with 20 bases between. The CDR3 loop reads CASSPQGRLLSSYNEQFF. The CDR3 DNA sequence: TGTGCCAGCAGCCCCCAAGGGCGGCTCCTGAGCTCCTACAATGAGCAGTTCTTC. Combining the CDR3 with reference TRBV7-9 and TRBJ2-1 gives the whole variable domain DTGVSQNPRHKITKRGQNVTFRCDPISEHNRLYWYRQTLGQGPEFLTYFQNEAQLEKSRLLSDRFSAERPKGSFSTLEIQRTEQGDSAMYLCASSPQGRLLSSYNEQFFGPGTRLTVL.

The chain employs TRBV7-8 and TRBJ1-6, with D perhaps matching TRBD1 (6 bases). This CDR3 contains 16 residues. CDR1 and CDR2 from the germline V gene are SGHVS and FQNEAQ. V was shortened by 3 bases and J by 2 bases, with 11 bases between the two germline ends. The chain's CDR3 is CASSFGAGAYNSPLHF. The CDR3 DNA reads TGTGCCAGCAGCTTTGGGGCAGGGGCCTATAATTCACCCCTCCACTTT.

This chain joins TRBV3-1 and TRBJ2-1; 12 bases agree with TRBD2. V gave up 4 bases and J gave up 8 bases; unmatched junction bases: 9. The CDR3 totals 16 residues. From germline, CDR1 is LGHDT and CDR2 YNNKEL (reference sequence). The CDR3 region is CASSLGLAGLTDEQFF. CDR3 DNA: TGTGCCAGCAGCCTCGGACTAGCGGGGCTTACGGATGAGCAGTTCTTC.

Turning to this clonotype: A read error may explain this, as a much larger clone is one base away. The rearrangement uses TRBV27 and TRBJ2-3; D remains ambiguous. The V gene lost 5 bases and the J gene lost 3 bases, with 6 bases spanning the gap. The germline gives CDR1 MNHEY, CDR2 SMNVEV (reference sequence). The CDR3 covers 12 residues. CDR3 protein: CASSGATDTQYF. CDR3 sequence (DNA): TGTGCCAGCAGTGGTGCGACAGATACGCAGTATTTT.

The V gene is TRBV18, the J gene TRBJ2-5; D gene unclear. The CDR3 consists of 14 residues. Germline CDR1 is KGHSH and CDR2 is LQKENI. The V and J ends lost 0 bases and 5 bases respectively, with 10 bases between them. The CDR3 region is CASSPPGNRETQYF. The CDR3 bases are TGTGCCAGCTCACCACCAGGGAATAGGGAGACCCAGTACTTC.

The chain employs TRBV30 and TRBJ1-5; D uncertain. With 1 base removed from V and 0 bases from J, the gap between germline ends came to 7 bases. The CDR3 covers 14 residues. Germline V gene lookup returns CDR1 GTSNPN and CDR2 SVGIG (reference sequence). CDR3 coding DNA: TGTGCCTGGAGTGGGACCCATAGCAATCAGCCCCAGCATTTT. It translates to CAWSGTHSNQPQHF.

Within the sample, this clonotype is medium-sized. This sequence joins TRBV7-2 and TRBJ1-2; D not resolved. Germline assignment: CDR1 SGHTA and CDR2 FQGNSA. Between the trimmed V and J ends, which lost 0 bases and 6 bases, there was a span of 11 bases. The CDR3 is made up of 14 amino acids. This CDR3 is CASSLALGGNGYTF. CDR3 coding DNA: TGTGCCAGCAGCTTAGCCCTCGGCGGCAATGGCTACACCTTC.

This clonotype was seen repeatedly, ten times or more. V is TRBV4-3 and J is TRBJ2-3; 11 nucleotides align to TRBD1. Germline CDR1 reads LGHNA; CDR2 reads YSLEER. V dropped 0 bases and J dropped 4; count of bases not matched to a gene: 12. The CDR3 contains 19 residues. CDR3 in amino acids: CASSQDPRGTGGEADTQYF. The CDR3 DNA sequence: TGCGCCAGCAGCCAAGACCCTCGCGGGACAGGGGGAGAGGCAGATACGCAGTATTTT.

The V call is TRBV6-5, the J call TRBJ2-3, with D unresolved. V was shortened by 2 bases and J by 2 bases, with 8 bases between the two germline ends. The CDR3 has 14 residues. CDR1 is MNHEY, CDR2 SVGAGI, per germline. The DNA of the CDR3 is TGTGCCAGCAGTTACGATGCCATCACAGATACGCAGTATTTT. It yields the protein CASSYDAITDTQYF.

This clonotype was picked up many times. The V gene is TRBV13, the J gene TRBJ2-3, with TRBD1 matching 10 bases. The germline gives CDR1 PRHDT, CDR2 FYEKMQ (reference sequence). V lost 5 bases to trimming and J lost 5 bases; unmatched junction nucleotides: 7. The CDR3 is 15 residues long. CDR3 in DNA: TGTGCCAGCAGCCCGCGACAGGGGGCGCGAGATACGCAGTATTTT. This codes for CASSPRQGARDTQYF.

This clonotype was counted a few times. V and J are TRBV19 and TRBJ2-4, with D possibly matching TRBD2 (6 bases). The length of the CDR3 is 18 residues. V was clipped by 3 bases and J by 0 bases, with 18 bases between them. Germline CDR1 LNHDA, CDR2 SQIVND (reference sequence). CDR3 sequence (DNA): TGTGCCAGTAGTATCGAGTCGTGGGGAGGAGGAGCCAAAAACATTCAGTACTTC. Protein sequence: CASSIESWGGGAKNIQYF.

Remarks on this clonotype: An end of the junction does not agree with germline; a read error may underlie this. V and J are TRBV20-1 and TRBJ1-1; weak D call: TRBD1 (5 bases). This CDR3 has 14 amino acids. CDR1 and CDR2 (germline): DFQATT, SNEGSKA (reference sequence). The CDR3 DNA follows: TGCAGTGCTAGAGGGATGGGACTCGACACTGAAGGTTTCTTT. It codes for CSARGMGLDTEGFF.

This clonotype was seen ten or more times. J is TRBJ2-7 and V is TRBV6-7; the match to TRBD2 covers 13 bases. TRBV6-7 is known as an ORF, though its function is uncertain. This CDR3 has 17 amino acids. Trimming removed 11 bases from V and 0 bases from J; junction bases left unmatched: 13. The CDR3 loop is CAALLGTSGNNSYEQYF. CDR3 nucleotides: TGTGCCGCACTATTAGGGACTAGCGGGAACAACTCCTACGAGCAGTACTTC.

This clonotype was seen ten or more times. The J gene is TRBJ2-1, the V gene TRBV11-1; D unresolved. In germline, CDR1 is SGHAT, CDR2 FQDESV (reference sequence). CDR3 length: 13 amino acids. V was shortened by 4 bases and J by 2 bases, with 6 bases between the two germline ends. The DNA for the CDR3 is TGTGCCAGCAGCTCAACAGCCTACAATGAGCAGTTCTTC. As protein: CASSSTAYNEQFF.

For this clonotype: A junction end diverges from the germline sequence, so it may reflect a read error. The chain combines TRBV5-5 with TRBJ2-7; no clear D. This CDR3 region has 15 residues. Germline lookup yields CDR1 SGHKS and CDR2 YYEKEE (reference sequence). CDR3 DNA sequence: TGTGCCAGCAGCTTGGGGGTGTCCTACTCCGACGAGCAGTACTTC. Translated: CASSLGVSYSDEQYF.

This clonotype was found many times. This chain links TRBV11-2 with TRBJ2-5; 8 bases line up with TRBD2. V lost 5 bases to trimming and J lost 5 bases; unmatched junction nucleotides: 4. The CDR3 is made up of 13 amino acids. The V gene's germline CDR1 is SGHAT and CDR2 FQNNGV. The chain's CDR3 is CASSPRLAETQYF. The DNA for the CDR3 is TGTGCCAGCAGCCCAAGACTAGCGGAGACCCAGTACTTC.

This clonotype came up many times. The V and J genes are TRBV2 and TRBJ2-3; D is uncertain. Trimming left V 3 bases short and J 4 bases short, with 5 bases between. The length of the CDR3 is 12 residues. Germline assignment: CDR1 SNHLY and CDR2 FYNNEI. The CDR3 DNA reads TGTGCCAGCAGTGATCTCTCAGATACGCAGTATTTT. Protein product: CASSDLSDTQYF.

The chain couples TRBV20-1 to TRBJ1-3; D ambiguous. Germline CDR1 is DFQATT and CDR2 is SNEGSKA (reference sequence). V was cut by 0 bases and J by 9 bases, with 12 bases left in between. The CDR3 runs to 13 residues. CDR3 DNA sequence: TGCAGTGCTAGAGACGTCGGTGCCCCCACCATATATTTT. Translating it yields CSARDVGAPTIYF.